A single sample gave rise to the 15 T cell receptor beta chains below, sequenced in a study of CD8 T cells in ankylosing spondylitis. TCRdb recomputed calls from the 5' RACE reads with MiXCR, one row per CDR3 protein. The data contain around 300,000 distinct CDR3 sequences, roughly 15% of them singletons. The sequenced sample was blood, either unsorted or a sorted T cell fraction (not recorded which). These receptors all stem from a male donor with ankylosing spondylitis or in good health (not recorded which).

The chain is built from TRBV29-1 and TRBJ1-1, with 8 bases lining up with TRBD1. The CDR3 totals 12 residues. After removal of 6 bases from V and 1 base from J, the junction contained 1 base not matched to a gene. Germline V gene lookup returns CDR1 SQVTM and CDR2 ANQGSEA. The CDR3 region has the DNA TGCAGCGTGCAGGGGGCGAACACTGAAGCTTTCTTT. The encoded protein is CSVQGANTEAFF.

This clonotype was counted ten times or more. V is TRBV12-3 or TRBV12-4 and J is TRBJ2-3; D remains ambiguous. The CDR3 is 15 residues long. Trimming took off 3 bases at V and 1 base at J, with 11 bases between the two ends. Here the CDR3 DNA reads TGTGCCAGCAGTTTGCGCTCGGATCGCACAGATACGCAGTATTTT. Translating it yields CASSLRSDRTDTQYF.

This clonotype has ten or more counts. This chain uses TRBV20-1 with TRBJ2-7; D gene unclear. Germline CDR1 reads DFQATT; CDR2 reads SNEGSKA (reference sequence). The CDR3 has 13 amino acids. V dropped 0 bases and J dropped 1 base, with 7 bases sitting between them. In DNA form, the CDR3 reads TGCAGTGCTAGAGATCCCCAGTCCTACGAGCAGTACTTC. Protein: CSARDPQSYEQYF.

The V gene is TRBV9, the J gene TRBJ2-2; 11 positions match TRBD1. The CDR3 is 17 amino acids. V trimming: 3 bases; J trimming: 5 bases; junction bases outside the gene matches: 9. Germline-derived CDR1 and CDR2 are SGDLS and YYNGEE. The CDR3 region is CASSGTRDRGGTGELFF. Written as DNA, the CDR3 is TGTGCCAGCAGCGGTACCCGGGACAGGGGGGGAACCGGGGAGCTGTTTTTT.

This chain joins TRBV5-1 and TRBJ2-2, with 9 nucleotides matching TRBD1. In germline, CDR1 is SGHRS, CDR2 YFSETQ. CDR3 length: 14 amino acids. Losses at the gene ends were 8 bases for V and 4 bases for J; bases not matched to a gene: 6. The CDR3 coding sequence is TGCGCCAGTCGGACAGGGGTCCTCACCGGGGAGCTGTTTTTT. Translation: CASRTGVLTGELFF.

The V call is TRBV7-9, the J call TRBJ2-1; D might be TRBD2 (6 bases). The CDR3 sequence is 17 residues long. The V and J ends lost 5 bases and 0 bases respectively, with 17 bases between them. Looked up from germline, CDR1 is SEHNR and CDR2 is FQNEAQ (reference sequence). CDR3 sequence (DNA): TGTGCCAGCAGCGGATGGGGGGATGAAAGCTCCTACAATGAGCAGTTCTTC. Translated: CASSGWGDESSYNEQFF. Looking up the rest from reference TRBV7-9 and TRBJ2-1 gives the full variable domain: DTGVSQNPRHKITKRGQNVTFRCDPISEHNRLYWYRQTLGQGPEFLTYFQNEAQLEKSRLLSDRFSAERPKGSFSTLEIQRTEQGDSAMYLCASSGWGDESSYNEQFFGPGTRLTVL.

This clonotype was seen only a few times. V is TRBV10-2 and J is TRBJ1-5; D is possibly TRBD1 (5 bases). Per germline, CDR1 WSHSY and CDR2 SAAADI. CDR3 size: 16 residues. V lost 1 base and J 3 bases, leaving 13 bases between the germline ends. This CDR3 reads CASSELNRGDNQPQHF. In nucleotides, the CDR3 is TGCGCCAGCAGTGAGTTGAATCGGGGGGACAATCAGCCCCAGCATTTT.

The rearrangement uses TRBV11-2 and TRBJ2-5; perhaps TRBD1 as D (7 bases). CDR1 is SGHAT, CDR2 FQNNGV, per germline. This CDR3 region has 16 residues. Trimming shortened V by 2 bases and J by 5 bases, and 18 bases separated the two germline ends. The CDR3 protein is CASSLSSPTGRETQYF. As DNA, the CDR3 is TGTGCCAGCAGCTTATCGTCCCCGACAGGGAGGGAGACCCAGTACTTC.

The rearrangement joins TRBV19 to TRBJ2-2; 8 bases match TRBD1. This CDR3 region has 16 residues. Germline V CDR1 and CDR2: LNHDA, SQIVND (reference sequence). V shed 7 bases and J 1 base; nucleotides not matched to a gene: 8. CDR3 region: CASTEGRGQNTGELFF. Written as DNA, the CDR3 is TGTGCCAGTACCGAAGGCAGGGGGCAGAACACCGGGGAGCTGTTTTTT.

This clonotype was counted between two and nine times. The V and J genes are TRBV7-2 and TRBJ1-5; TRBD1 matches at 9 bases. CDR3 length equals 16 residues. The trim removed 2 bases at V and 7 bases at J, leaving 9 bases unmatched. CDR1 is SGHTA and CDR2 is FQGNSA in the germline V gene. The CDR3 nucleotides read TGTGCCAGCAGCTTATTCGGGACAGGGTCCACCCAGCCCCAGCATTTT. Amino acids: CASSLFGTGSTQPQHF.

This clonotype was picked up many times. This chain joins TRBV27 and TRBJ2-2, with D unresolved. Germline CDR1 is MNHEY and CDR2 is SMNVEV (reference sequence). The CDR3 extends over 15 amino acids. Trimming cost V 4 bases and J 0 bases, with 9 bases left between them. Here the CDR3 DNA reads TGTGCCAGCAGTTCCTTAAAGACGAACACCGGGGAGCTGTTTTTT. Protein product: CASSSLKTNTGELFF.

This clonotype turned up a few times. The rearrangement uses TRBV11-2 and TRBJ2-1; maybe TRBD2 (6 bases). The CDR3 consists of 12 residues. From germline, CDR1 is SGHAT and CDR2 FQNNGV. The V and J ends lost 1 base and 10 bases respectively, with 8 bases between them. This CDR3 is CASSLGGGEQFF. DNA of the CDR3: TGTGCCAGCAGCTTAGGGGGAGGAGAGCAGTTCTTC.

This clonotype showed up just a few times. In DNA form, the CDR3 reads TGTGCCAGCAGCTTTACCCTAGCGGGGGTCACCGGGGAGCTGTTTTTT. Translating it yields CASSFTLAGVTGELFF. This chain joins TRBV7-2 and TRBJ2-2, with 10 bases fitting TRBD2. The J segment lost 4 bases and the V segment lost 3 bases, leaving 5 bases of the junction unmatched. The CDR3 is 16 residues long. The germline CDR1 and CDR2 sequences are SGHTA and FQGNSA.

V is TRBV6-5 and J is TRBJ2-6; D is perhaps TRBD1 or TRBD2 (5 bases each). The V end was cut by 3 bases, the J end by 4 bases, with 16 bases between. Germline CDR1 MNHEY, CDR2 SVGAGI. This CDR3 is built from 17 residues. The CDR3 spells CASSYGLGTRGANVLTF. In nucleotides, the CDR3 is TGTGCCAGCAGTTATGGCTTGGGGACGCGGGGGGCCAACGTCCTGACTTTC.

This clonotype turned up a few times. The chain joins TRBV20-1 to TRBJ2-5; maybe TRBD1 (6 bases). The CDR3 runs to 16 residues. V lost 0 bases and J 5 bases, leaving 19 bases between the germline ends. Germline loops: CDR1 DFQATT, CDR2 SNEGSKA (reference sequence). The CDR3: CSARDGGGHRMETQYF. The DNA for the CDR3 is TGCAGTGCTAGAGATGGGGGCGGGCACCGGATGGAGACCCAGTACTTC.